The 27 T cell receptor beta chains below all came from one sample that was sequenced in a study of T-cell reconstitution after alpha-beta-depleted transplantation in children. Molecular barcoding with unique molecular identifiers was used for the TCRbeta library. One entry per CDR3 protein results from TCRdb running MiXCR on the PCR reads. The table lists a few hundred thousand distinct CDR3 sequences, around 27% of them singletons. The source was PBMCs, collected before TCRalphabeta/CD19-depleted stem cell transplant. The receptors were gathered from a boy less than two years old with Wiskott-Aldrich syndrome, due to receive a stem cell transplant.

This clonotype has more than one count but fewer than ten. The V call is TRBV29-1, the J call TRBJ2-1; 7 bases are shared with TRBD2. Germline CDR1 SQVTM, CDR2 ANQGSEA. The CDR3 is 13 amino acids. V trimming: 4 bases; J trimming: 7 bases; junction bases outside the gene matches: 7. This CDR3 reads CSVARREWNEQFF. Here the CDR3 DNA reads TGCAGCGTTGCGAGGCGGGAGTGGAATGAGCAGTTCTTC.

Only a few counts were recorded for this clonotype. The chain joins TRBV4-1 to TRBJ2-3, with TRBD2 identical over 13 bases. Trimming removed 4 bases from V and 4 bases from J; junction bases left unmatched: 8. CDR1 and CDR2 from the germline V gene are MGHRA and YSYEKL. The CDR3 covers 17 residues. CDR3 DNA sequence: TGCGCCAGCAGCCGAGAGACTAGCGGGAGGAGCCCAGATACGCAGTATTTT. It yields the protein CASSRETSGRSPDTQYF.

The chain uses TRBV5-1 and TRBJ2-2, with 8 bases identical to TRBD2. The CDR3 is 16 amino acids. In germline, CDR1 is SGHRS, CDR2 YFSETQ. Trimming cost V 1 base and J 0 bases; bases outside gene matches: 2. CDR3 loop: CASSLTLAANTGELFF. As DNA, the CDR3 is TGCGCCAGCAGCTTGACACTAGCGGCGAACACCGGGGAGCTGTTTTTT.

The rearrangement joins TRBV12-3 or TRBV12-4 to TRBJ2-4; the match to TRBD1 covers 8 bases. Germline trimming cut 3 bases from V and 6 bases from J; bases unmatched to any gene: 1. CDR3 length: 13 residues. This chain's CDR3 is CASSFGQGNIQYF. CDR3 nucleotides: TGTGCCAGCAGTTTCGGACAGGGAAACATTCAGTACTTC.

The table lists this clonotype with a few counts. This chain joins TRBV2 and TRBJ2-7; perhaps TRBD2 as D (6 bases). With 10 bases removed from V and 0 bases from J, the gap between germline ends came to 16 bases. This CDR3 contains 14 residues. Germline CDR1 and CDR2: SNHLY and FYNNEI. CDR3 in DNA: TGTGCCACCCGTTTCGGGGGAGGCTCCTACGAGCAGTACTTC. This codes for CATRFGGGSYEQYF.

The chain carries TRBV5-6 and TRBJ1-1, with D possibly TRBD1 on 5 matching bases. V lost 0 bases to trimming and J lost 6 bases, with 12 bases between them. CDR1 SGHDT and CDR2 YYEEEE come from the germline V gene. This CDR3 has 14 amino acids. The chain's CDR3 is CASSLVRAGPEAFF. The CDR3 region has the DNA TGTGCCAGCAGCTTGGTTAGGGCAGGGCCTGAAGCTTTCTTT.

In its sample, this clonotype was seen a few times. The chain uses TRBV20-1 and TRBJ2-5; the D is unclear. Trimming shortened V by 1 base and J by 5 bases, and 8 bases separated the two germline ends. The CDR3 sequence is 12 residues long. Looked up from germline, CDR1 is DFQATT and CDR2 is SNEGSKA (reference sequence). CDR3 DNA sequence: TGCAGTGCTAGAGCGATGCAGGAGACCCAGTACTTC. Amino acids: CSARAMQETQYF.

The V gene is TRBV7-2, the J gene TRBJ1-2, with 8 bases lining up with TRBD1. Losses at the gene ends were 6 bases for V and 9 bases for J; bases not matched to a gene: 12. Germline V gene lookup returns CDR1 SGHTA and CDR2 FQGNSA. The CDR3 length is 14 residues. The chain's CDR3 is CASSSFGQGPSYTF. The CDR3 coding sequence is TGTGCCAGCAGTTCTTTCGGACAGGGACCGAGCTACACCTTC. The whole variable domain, remainder taken from reference TRBV7-2 and TRBJ1-2, is GAGVSQSPSNKVTEKGKDVELRCDPISGHTALYWYRQSLGQGLEFLIYFQGNSAPDKSGLPSDRFSAERTGGSVSTLTIQRTQQEDSAVYLCASSSFGQGPSYTFGSGTRLTVV.

This clonotype was found a few times. V and J are TRBV29-1 and TRBJ2-7; no clear D. In germline, CDR1 is SQVTM, CDR2 ANQGSEA. Between the trimmed V and J ends, which lost 0 bases and 4 bases, there was a span of 16 bases. The CDR3 has 15 residues. The CDR3 reads CSVEEMRLTGYEQYF. DNA for the CDR3: TGCAGCGTTGAAGAAATGCGGCTCACCGGGTACGAGCAGTACTTC.

The rearrangement joins TRBV21-1 to TRBJ2-6; the D call of TRBD1 is as the table states it, not checked on the DNA. TRBV21-1 is a documented pseudogene. The CDR3 totals 17 residues. CDR3 DNA: TGTGCCAGCATTCGGAACAGAACCCTGCCTGGGGCCAACGTCCTGACTTTC. Translated, it gives CASIRNRTLPGANVLTF.

In its sample, this clonotype was seen a few times. The chain joins TRBV7-8 to TRBJ2-7; perhaps D is TRBD1 or TRBD2 (6 bases each). Per germline, CDR1 SGHVS and CDR2 FQNEAQ. The CDR3 has 14 residues. Trimming took off 2 bases at V and 6 bases at J, with 14 bases between the two ends. In DNA form, the CDR3 reads TGTGCCAGCAGCTTAAAAGGGGGGCCATTCGAGCAGTACTTC. Its protein is CASSLKGGPFEQYF.

This clonotype was observed a few times. The genes are TRBV5-1 and TRBJ2-1, with 9 nucleotides matching TRBD1. Per germline, CDR1 SGHRS and CDR2 YFSETQ. The V segment lost 4 bases and the J segment 8 bases; nucleotides outside the gene matches: 4. This CDR3 comprises 13 residues. In DNA form, the CDR3 reads TGCGCCAGCAGCGGGGACAGGGTGGATGAGCAGTTCTTC. Translation gives CASSGDRVDEQFF. Full variable domain (remainder filled in from reference TRBV5-1 and TRBJ2-1): KAGVTQTPRYLIKTRGQQVTLSCSPISGHRSVSWYQQTPGQGLQFLFEYFSETQRNKGNFPGRFSGRQFSNSRSEMNVSTLELGDSALYLCASSGDRVDEQFFGPGTRLTVL.

The J gene is TRBJ2-6, the V gene TRBV5-6; TRBD1 matches 9 bases. The ends lost 4 bases at V and 3 bases at J; junction bases unmatched: 5. Germline assignment: CDR1 SGHDT and CDR2 YYEEEE. The CDR3 is 16 residues long. CDR3 loop: CASSAQGAGGANVLTF. The CDR3 DNA sequence: TGTGCCAGCAGCGCACAGGGGGCGGGTGGGGCCAACGTCCTGACTTTC.

This clonotype was recorded many times. The chain couples TRBV5-1 to TRBJ2-7; D is uncertain. The CDR3 runs 14 residues. V was shortened by 2 bases and J by 0 bases, with 9 bases between the two germline ends. CDR1 is SGHRS, CDR2 YFSETQ, per germline. The DNA of the CDR3 is TGCGCCAGCAGCTTCCGCAGCATCTCCTACGAGCAGTACTTC. This encodes CASSFRSISYEQYF. Looking up the rest from reference TRBV5-1 and TRBJ2-7 gives the full variable domain: KAGVTQTPRYLIKTRGQQVTLSCSPISGHRSVSWYQQTPGQGLQFLFEYFSETQRNKGNFPGRFSGRQFSNSRSEMNVSTLELGDSALYLCASSFRSISYEQYFGPGTRLTVT.

The V call is TRBV20-1, the J call TRBJ2-1, with 10 nucleotides matching TRBD2. The CDR3 contains 15 residues. The germline gives CDR1 DFQATT, CDR2 SNEGSKA (reference sequence). J was trimmed by 3 bases and V by 5 bases; bases with no gene match: 7. The CDR3 is CSAPIAGGNYNEQFF. The CDR3 bases are TGCAGTGCTCCCATAGCGGGAGGTAACTACAATGAGCAGTTCTTC.

This clonotype has only a few counts. V gene TRBV19 combines with J gene TRBJ1-5; D uncertain. Per the germline V gene, CDR1 is LNHDA and CDR2 is SQIVND (reference sequence). V was clipped by 1 base and J by 0 bases, with 7 bases between them. This CDR3 has 15 residues. The CDR3 nucleotides read TGTGCCAGTAGTATAGGCAGGCTTAGCAATCAGCCCCAGCATTTT. Encoded protein: CASSIGRLSNQPQHF.

This clonotype was recorded a few times. The gene calls are TRBV11-2 and TRBJ2-5; possibly TRBD2 for D (6 bases). Germline lookup yields CDR1 SGHAT and CDR2 FQNNGV. The CDR3 spans 11 residues. The CDR3 nucleotides are TGTTCCTGGGGGGAGTCAGAGACCCAGTACTTC. Translated, it gives CSWGESETQYF.

This clonotype appeared a few times. This chain links TRBV11-1 with TRBJ2-1, with 8 bases aligning to TRBD2. Germline V gene sequence: CDR1 SGHAT, CDR2 FQDESV (reference sequence). CDR3 length: 19 residues. The V segment lost 5 bases and the J segment 0 bases; nucleotides outside the gene matches: 15. DNA of the CDR3: TGTGCCAGCAGCCCGCAGGACGCCTTGACTAGCGTCTCCTACAATGAGCAGTTCTTC. It is translated as CASSPQDALTSVSYNEQFF.

This chain connects TRBV5-1 to TRBJ2-7; 7 bases are shared with TRBD1. V gave up 3 bases and J gave up 5 bases; unmatched junction bases: 8. Germline V gene sequence: CDR1 SGHRS, CDR2 YFSETQ. The CDR3 is 14 amino acids. CDR3 in amino acids: CASSSRPDRDEQYF. CDR3 in DNA: TGCGCCAGCAGCTCCAGGCCTGACAGGGACGAGCAGTACTTC. The full variable domain, with the rest looked up from reference TRBV5-1 and TRBJ2-7, is KAGVTQTPRYLIKTRGQQVTLSCSPISGHRSVSWYQQTPGQGLQFLFEYFSETQRNKGNFPGRFSGRQFSNSRSEMNVSTLELGDSALYLCASSSRPDRDEQYFGPGTRLTVT.

This clonotype occurred a few times. The chain is built from TRBV6-5 and TRBJ2-3, with D unresolved. Germline values: CDR1 MNHEY, CDR2 SVGAGI. Between the trimmed V and J ends, which lost 0 bases and 2 bases, there was a span of 12 bases. The CDR3 runs 16 residues. The CDR3 loop reads CASSYSPDGSTDTQYF. CDR3 DNA sequence: TGTGCCAGCAGTTACTCCCCGGACGGCTCCACAGATACGCAGTATTTT.

This chain joins TRBV20-1 and TRBJ2-1, with 10 bases identical to TRBD1. The length of the CDR3 is 15 residues. CDR1 is DFQATT and CDR2 is SNEGSKA in the germline V gene (reference sequence). The V segment lost 1 base and the J segment 9 bases; nucleotides outside the gene matches: 9. In DNA, the CDR3 is TGCAGTGCTAGAGCCCGGGGACAGGGGAGGGGTGAGCAGTTCTTC. The encoded protein is CSARARGQGRGEQFF.

This clonotype occurred a few times. V gene TRBV25-1 combines with J gene TRBJ2-7; possibly TRBD1 for D (6 bases). V lost 6 bases and J 5 bases, leaving 11 bases between the germline ends. The CDR3 spans 12 residues. CDR1 MGHDK and CDR2 SYGVNS come from the germline V gene. The CDR3 protein is CASSPRGHEQYF. In nucleotides, the CDR3 is TGTGCCAGCAGCCCCAGGGGTCACGAGCAGTACTTC.

The chain links TRBV4-1 to TRBJ2-1, with D tentatively TRBD2 (6 bases). V lost 0 bases to trimming and J lost 0 bases, with 6 bases between them. The CDR3 contains 15 residues. Germline V gene data show CDR1 as MGHRA and CDR2 as YSYEKL. This chain's CDR3 is CASSQDGGSYNEQFF. CDR3 coding DNA: TGCGCCAGCAGCCAAGACGGGGGCTCCTACAATGAGCAGTTCTTC.

This clonotype was recorded a few times. This chain links TRBV15 with TRBJ2-2; 8 bases align to TRBD2. With 0 bases clipped from V and 3 bases from J, the junction kept 3 bases outside the gene matches. CDR3 length: 16 residues. Germline V gene lookup returns CDR1 LNHNV and CDR2 YYDKDF (reference sequence). CDR3 sequence reads: CATSRDASGYTGELFF. CDR3 nucleotide sequence: TGTGCCACCAGCAGAGACGCTAGCGGGTACACCGGGGAGCTGTTTTTT.

The chain employs TRBV10-3 and TRBJ2-3; 9 nucleotides match TRBD2. This CDR3 has 16 residues. J was trimmed by 3 bases and V by 2 bases; bases with no gene match: 6. Germline lookup yields CDR1 ENHRY and CDR2 SYGVKD. The CDR3 loop reads CAISEGGLAGTDTQYF. The CDR3 nucleotides are TGTGCCATCAGTGAGGGGGGACTAGCCGGGACAGATACGCAGTATTTT.

The V gene is TRBV20-1, the J gene TRBJ2-5, with 11 bases lining up with TRBD2. The CDR3 covers 14 residues. Germline V CDR1 and CDR2: DFQATT, SNEGSKA (reference sequence). The ends lost 5 bases at V and 2 bases at J; junction bases unmatched: 4. The CDR3 DNA reads TGCAGTGCTCCGACTAGCGGGATTCAAGAGACCCAGTACTTC. Amino acid sequence: CSAPTSGIQETQYF.

The V call is TRBV6-1, the J call TRBJ1-2; no clear D. Germline V CDR1 and CDR2: MNHNS, SASEGT. The CDR3 contains 13 residues. Trimming left V 7 bases short and J 4 bases short, with 13 bases between. The CDR3 nucleotides are TGTGCCAGCACCCAAACAGTTGGCTATGGCTACACCTTC. Translation gives CASTQTVGYGYTF.